This entry lists 14 T cell receptor beta chains sequenced from one sample in a study of blood T cell repertoires in COVID-19. Here immunoSEQ multiplex PCR was the method, and the copy in TCRdb shows in-frame clones only, minus some. Found here are about 86,000 clones, around 86% of them singletons; the top ten hold roughly 1.2%. Sequencing input: peripheral blood. The receptors stem from a human donor in a cohort sampled during active COVID-19.

The gene calls are TRBV27 and TRBJ1-2, with D hard to call. CDR1 is MNHEY and CDR2 is SMNVEV in the germline V gene (reference sequence). This CDR3 comprises 14 residues. V was shortened by 5 bases and J by 0 bases, with 10 bases between the two germline ends. The CDR3 protein is CASSPSVTNYGYTF. CDR3 coding DNA: TGTGCCAGCAGTCCCTCGGTAACTAACTATGGCTACACCTTC.

The chain recombines TRBV7-3 with TRBJ2-7; 9 bases match TRBD2. This CDR3 is built from 15 residues. V shed 2 bases, J shed 0 bases, and the junction held 2 bases outside the gene matches. Germline V lookup: CDR1 SGHTA, CDR2 FQGTGA. CDR3 nucleotides: TGTGCCAGCAGCTTATCTAGCGGGGACTCCTACGAGCAGTACTTC. Amino acid sequence: CASSLSSGDSYEQYF.

The J gene is TRBJ1-4, the V gene TRBV6-5, with 11 bases identical to TRBD1. With 6 bases clipped from V and 7 bases from J, the junction kept 7 bases outside the gene matches. The CDR3 is made up of 15 amino acids. CDR1 MNHEY and CDR2 SVGAGI come from the germline V gene. The CDR3 protein is CASSPRDRGTEKLFF. The CDR3 coding sequence is TGTGCCAGCAGCCCCCGGGACAGGGGGACTGAAAAACTGTTTTTT.

CDR3 nucleotide sequence: TGCAGCGGCGCTACTAGCGTTGGGGGCAATGAGCAGTTCTTC. Amino acids: CSGATSVGGNEQFF. This chain joins TRBV29-1 and TRBJ2-1, with 7 bases identical to TRBD2. Germline trimming cut 7 bases from V and 6 bases from J; bases unmatched to any gene: 12. The CDR3 is 14 amino acids. In germline, CDR1 is SQVTM, CDR2 ANQGSEA.

The chain links TRBV5-1 to TRBJ1-2, with 11 positions matching TRBD1. V lost 0 bases to trimming and J lost 7 bases; unmatched junction nucleotides: 2. Germline V gene lookup returns CDR1 SGHRS and CDR2 YFSETQ. This CDR3 is 14 amino acids long. The CDR3 bases are TGCGCCAGCAGCTTGGAGGGACAGGGGGGTGGCTACACCTTC. It is translated as CASSLEGQGGGYTF.

The gene calls are TRBV18 and TRBJ2-7, with D possibly matching TRBD2 (6 bases). Germline V gene sequence: CDR1 KGHSH, CDR2 LQKENI. The CDR3 length is 14 residues. Trimming took off 3 bases at V and 4 bases at J, with 13 bases between the two ends. The CDR3 nucleotides are TGTGCCAGCTCACCGTACGGGACTCTTTACGAGCAGTACTTC. It codes for CASSPYGTLYEQYF.

The J gene is TRBJ2-3, the V gene TRBV20-1; the D gene could be TRBD1 or TRBD2 (6 bases each). The CDR3 is made up of 16 amino acids. Deletions cut 5 bases from V and 3 bases from J, with 21 bases between. Germline assignment: CDR1 DFQATT and CDR2 SNEGSKA (reference sequence). CDR3 sequence: CSAGGGGVSGTDTQYF. The CDR3 bases are TGCAGTGCTGGTGGGGGCGGGGTGAGTGGAACAGATACGCAGTATTTT.

This clone was recorded only once. The chain joins TRBV7-2 to TRBJ2-7; TRBD1 might be the D (6 bases). Trimming stripped 5 bases from V and 3 bases from J, with 17 bases between. CDR3 length equals 15 residues. Germline CDR1 SGHTA, CDR2 FQGNSA. The CDR3 sequence is CASSPPGDRCYEQYF. In DNA, the CDR3 is TGTGCCAGCAGCCCGCCCGGAGACAGGTGCTACGAGCAGTACTTC.

In this sample, this clone turned up a few times. This chain connects TRBV5-1 to TRBJ2-3, with TRBD2 identical over 9 bases. CDR3 length: 16 residues. J lost 1 base, V lost 0 bases, and 3 bases had no gene match. The germline gives CDR1 SGHRS, CDR2 YFSETQ. CDR3 sequence reads: CASSLVASGGTDTQYF. DNA for the CDR3: TGCGCCAGCAGCTTGGTCGCTAGCGGGGGCACAGATACGCAGTATTTT.

The genes are TRBV5-1 and TRBJ2-1, with D perhaps matching TRBD1 (6 bases). V gave up 2 bases and J gave up 6 bases, with 15 bases separating them. CDR1 is SGHRS, CDR2 YFSETQ, per germline. The CDR3 covers 15 residues. This CDR3 reads CASSFGQTTGNEQFF. CDR3 sequence (DNA): TGCGCCAGCAGCTTCGGACAGACCACAGGCAATGAGCAGTTCTTC. The variable domain in full, completed from reference TRBV5-1 and TRBJ2-1, reads KAGVTQTPRYLIKTRGQQVTLSCSPISGHRSVSWYQQTPGQGLQFLFEYFSETQRNKGNFPGRFSGRQFSNSRSEMNVSTLELGDSALYLCASSFGQTTGNEQFFGPGTRLTVL.

The count of this clone is one. The rearrangement joins TRBV30 to TRBJ1-4, with a tentative D call TRBD1 (5 bases). Germline CDR1 GTSNPN, CDR2 SVGIG (reference sequence). V lost 0 bases, J lost 4 bases, and 12 bases lay in between. The CDR3 totals 15 residues. The CDR3 coding sequence is TGTGCCTGGAGTGTAACTGACAGTTTTAATGAAAAACTGTTTTTT. It codes for CAWSVTDSFNEKLFF.

V gene TRBV4-1 combines with J gene TRBJ2-3; 8 bases fit TRBD1. There are 17 residues in the CDR3. CDR1 is MGHRA and CDR2 is YSYEKL in the germline V gene. V gave up 1 base and J gave up 3 bases; unmatched junction bases: 9. The CDR3 DNA reads TGCGCCAGCAGCCAAGTGACCCAGGGGGCCGGAACAGATACGCAGTATTTT. Its translation: CASSQVTQGAGTDTQYF.

This sequence joins TRBV29-1 and TRBJ2-5; no definite D call. V was cut by 3 bases and J by 4 bases, with 15 bases left in between. CDR3 length: 14 residues. Germline assignment: CDR1 SQVTM and CDR2 ANQGSEA. The CDR3 loop reads CSVDSSWAGETQYF. Here the CDR3 DNA reads TGCAGCGTTGACTCTTCCTGGGCTGGAGAGACCCAGTACTTC.

The genes are TRBV25-1 and TRBJ1-1; D is possibly TRBD1 (6 bases). In germline, CDR1 is MGHDK, CDR2 SYGVNS. The CDR3 has 15 amino acids. The ends were cut back, 4 bases at V and 1 base at J, with 13 bases in the middle. The CDR3 sequence is CASSGEPGENTEAFF. The CDR3 nucleotides read TGTGCCAGCAGTGGAGAACCAGGGGAGAACACTGAAGCTTTCTTT.